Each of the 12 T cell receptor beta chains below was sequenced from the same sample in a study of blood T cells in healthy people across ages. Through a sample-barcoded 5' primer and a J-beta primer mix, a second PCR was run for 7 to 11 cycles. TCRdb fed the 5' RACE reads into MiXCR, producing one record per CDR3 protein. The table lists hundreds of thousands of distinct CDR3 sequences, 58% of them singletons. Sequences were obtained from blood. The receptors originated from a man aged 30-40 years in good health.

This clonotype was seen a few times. DNA of the CDR3: TGCAGTGCTACCCGGATGGCAGCTGCGGAGACCCAGTACTTC. This translates into CSATRMAAAETQYF. The chain combines TRBV20-1 with TRBJ2-5; no definite D call. CDR1 is DFQATT and CDR2 is SNEGSKA in the germline V gene (reference sequence). V lost 4 bases and J 5 bases, leaving 17 bases between the germline ends. The CDR3 loop spans 14 amino acids.

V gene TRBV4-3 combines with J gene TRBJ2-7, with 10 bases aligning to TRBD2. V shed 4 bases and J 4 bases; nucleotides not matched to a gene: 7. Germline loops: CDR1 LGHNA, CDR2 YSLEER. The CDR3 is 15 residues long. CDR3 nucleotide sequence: TGCGCCAGCAGCCTTAGTAGCGGGGGGCCTTACGAGCAGTACTTC. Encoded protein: CASSLSSGGPYEQYF.

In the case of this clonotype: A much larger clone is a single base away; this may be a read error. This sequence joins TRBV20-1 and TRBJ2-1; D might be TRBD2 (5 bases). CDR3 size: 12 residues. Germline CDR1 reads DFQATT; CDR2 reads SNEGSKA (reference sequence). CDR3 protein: CSALAGYNGQFF. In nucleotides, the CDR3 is TGCAGTGCCCTGGCGGGTTACAATGGGCAGTTCTTC.

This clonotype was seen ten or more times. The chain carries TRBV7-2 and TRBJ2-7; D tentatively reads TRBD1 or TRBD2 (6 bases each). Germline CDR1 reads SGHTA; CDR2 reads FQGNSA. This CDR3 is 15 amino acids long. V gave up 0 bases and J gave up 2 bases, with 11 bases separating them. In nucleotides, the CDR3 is TGTGCCAGCAGCTTAGCGCTAGGGGGGACCTACGAGCAGTACTTC. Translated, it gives CASSLALGGTYEQYF.

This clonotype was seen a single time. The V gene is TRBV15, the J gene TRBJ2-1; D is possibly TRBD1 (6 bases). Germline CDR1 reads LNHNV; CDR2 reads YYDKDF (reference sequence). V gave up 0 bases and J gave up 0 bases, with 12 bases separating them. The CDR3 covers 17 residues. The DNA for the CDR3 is TGTGCCACCAGCAGAGAAGGTGTCAGGGGCTCCTACAATGAGCAGTTCTTC. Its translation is CATSREGVRGSYNEQFF.

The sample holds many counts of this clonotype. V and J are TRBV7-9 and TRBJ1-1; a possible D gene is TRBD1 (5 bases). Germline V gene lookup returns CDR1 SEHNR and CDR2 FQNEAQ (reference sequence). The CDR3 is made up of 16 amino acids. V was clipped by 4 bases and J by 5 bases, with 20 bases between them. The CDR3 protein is CASSSFRARAGTEAFF. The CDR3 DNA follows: TGTGCCAGCAGCTCGTTCAGGGCGCGGGCTGGAACTGAAGCTTTCTTT.

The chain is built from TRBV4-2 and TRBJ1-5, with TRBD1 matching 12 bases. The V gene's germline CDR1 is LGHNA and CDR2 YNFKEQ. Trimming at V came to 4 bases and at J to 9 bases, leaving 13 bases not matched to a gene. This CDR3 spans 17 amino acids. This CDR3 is CASSLTSGTGGILPQHF. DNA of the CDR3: TGTGCCAGCAGCCTGACCTCCGGGACAGGGGGCATACTGCCCCAGCATTTT.

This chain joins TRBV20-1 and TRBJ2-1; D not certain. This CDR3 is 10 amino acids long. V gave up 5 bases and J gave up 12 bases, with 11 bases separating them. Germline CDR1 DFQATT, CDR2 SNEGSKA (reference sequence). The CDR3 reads CSAQDGGQFF. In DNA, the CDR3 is TGCAGTGCTCAGGACGGTGGGCAGTTCTTC.

The CDR3 here is CASSVNSPLHF. CDR3 in DNA: TGTGCCAGCAGCGTGAATTCACCCCTCCACTTT. The chain joins TRBV7-9 to TRBJ1-6; D is unresolved. This CDR3 is built from 11 residues. Germline V gene data show CDR1 as SEHNR and CDR2 as FQNEAQ (reference sequence). V gave up 5 bases and J gave up 7 bases, with 3 bases separating them.

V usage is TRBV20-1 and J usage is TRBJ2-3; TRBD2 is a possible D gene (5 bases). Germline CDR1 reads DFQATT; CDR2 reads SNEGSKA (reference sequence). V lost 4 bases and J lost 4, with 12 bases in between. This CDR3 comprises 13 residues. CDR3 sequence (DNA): TGCAGTGCTATGGACCCGCGGGCAGATACGCAGTATTTT. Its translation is CSAMDPRADTQYF.

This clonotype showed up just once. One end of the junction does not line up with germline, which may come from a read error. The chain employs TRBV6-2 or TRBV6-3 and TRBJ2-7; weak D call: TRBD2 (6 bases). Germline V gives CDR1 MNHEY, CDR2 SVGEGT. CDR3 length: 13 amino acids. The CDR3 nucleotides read TGTGCCAGCGGGGCGGGACCGACCTACGAGCAGAACTTC. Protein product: CASGAGPTYEQNF.

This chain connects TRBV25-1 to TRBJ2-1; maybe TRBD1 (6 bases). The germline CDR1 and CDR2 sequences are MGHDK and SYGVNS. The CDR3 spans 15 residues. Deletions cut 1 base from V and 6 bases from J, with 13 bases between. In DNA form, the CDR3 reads TGTGCCAGCAGTGAATCGACAGGTTATGGCAATGAGCAGTTCTTC. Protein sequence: CASSESTGYGNEQFF.